One sample yielded the 17 T cell receptor beta chains listed below, sequenced in a study of blood T cell repertoires in COVID-19. Libraries were prepared by immunoSEQ multiplex PCR; TCRdb keeps only in-frame clonotypes and omits some of them. The table lists a few hundred thousand clones, around 90% of them singletons. Sequencing was done on a sample of peripheral blood. The receptors shown here come from a man aged 35 to 55 with acute or convalescent COVID-19.

V and J are TRBV6-4 and TRBJ2-2; D uncertain. Per the germline V gene, CDR1 is MRHNA and CDR2 is SNTAGT. This CDR3 contains 14 residues. Between the trimmed V and J ends, which lost 1 base and 4 bases, there was a span of 7 bases. In DNA, the CDR3 is TGTGCCAGCAGTGACTTATCTAGCACCGGGGAGCTGTTTTTT. Its translation is CASSDLSSTGELFF.

This rearrangement joins TRBV7-8 to TRBJ1-1; 7 nucleotides align to TRBD1. The ends lost 2 bases at V and 0 bases at J; junction bases unmatched: 3. The CDR3 consists of 15 residues. Germline lookup yields CDR1 SGHVS and CDR2 FQNEAQ. The DNA for the CDR3 is TGTGCCAGCAGCTTAAGGGGACAGTTGAACACTGAAGCTTTCTTT. Its translation: CASSLRGQLNTEAFF.

The chain recombines TRBV4-1 with TRBJ1-1; possible D gene TRBD1, 5 bases. Trimming removed 1 base at V and 0 bases at J, with 9 bases between. The V gene's germline CDR1 is MGHRA and CDR2 YSYEKL. The CDR3 extends over 15 amino acids. CDR3 sequence (DNA): TGCGCCAGCAGCCAAGTCAAAGGGGTGAACACTGAAGCTTTCTTT. Residues: CASSQVKGVNTEAFF.

This rearrangement joins TRBV5-6 to TRBJ2-7, with 7 bases matching TRBD2. The CDR3 extends over 17 amino acids. The V segment lost 3 bases and the J segment 2 bases; nucleotides outside the gene matches: 14. In germline, CDR1 is SGHDT, CDR2 YYEEEE. CDR3 in amino acids: CASSSGSRDYSPYEQYF. The CDR3 DNA sequence: TGTGCCAGCAGCTCGGGCTCGCGGGACTACTCGCCCTACGAGCAGTACTTC.

This sequence joins TRBV27 and TRBJ2-7; D gene ambiguous. Deletions cut 3 bases from V and 5 bases from J, with 8 bases between. Per the germline V gene, CDR1 is MNHEY and CDR2 is SMNVEV (reference sequence). CDR3 size: 12 residues. The CDR3 here is CASSFPRDEQYF. For the CDR3, the DNA is TGTGCCAGCAGTTTCCCCCGAGACGAGCAGTACTTC.

This chain connects TRBV5-1 to TRBJ1-2, with 10 bases fitting TRBD1. After removal of 1 base from V and 8 bases from J, the junction contained 20 bases not matched to a gene. Germline V gene lookup returns CDR1 SGHRS and CDR2 YFSETQ. This CDR3 is 19 amino acids long. The CDR3 loop is CASSLLSGLVRTGGSGYTF. DNA of the CDR3: TGCGCCAGCAGCTTGTTGTCTGGGCTGGTCAGGACAGGGGGTTCAGGCTACACCTTC. The variable domain in full, with the rest retrieved from reference TRBV5-1 and TRBJ1-2, is KAGVTQTPRYLIKTRGQQVTLSCSPISGHRSVSWYQQTPGQGLQFLFEYFSETQRNKGNFPGRFSGRQFSNSRSEMNVSTLELGDSALYLCASSLLSGLVRTGGSGYTFGSGTRLTVV.

This chain joins TRBV28 and TRBJ2-2, with TRBD2 matching 12 bases. CDR3 length: 19 amino acids. Germline V gene data show CDR1 as MDHEN and CDR2 as SYDVKM. Unmatched junction bases numbered 12, after V lost 6 bases and J lost 1 base. The CDR3 is CASRHTSGRSYGNTGELFF. The CDR3 DNA follows: TGTGCCAGCAGACATACTAGCGGGAGGAGCTATGGGAACACCGGGGAGCTGTTTTTT.

The chain carries TRBV28 and TRBJ2-7, with 9 bases fitting TRBD1. CDR1 and CDR2 from the germline V gene are MDHEN and SYDVKM. The CDR3 has 15 residues. J gave up 2 bases and V 6 bases, and 8 bases lay outside the gene matches. CDR3 coding DNA: TGTGCCAGCAGAGGGGCAGGACAGGGGACCTACGAGCAGTACTTC. As protein: CASRGAGQGTYEQYF.

The rearrangement links TRBV19 to TRBJ1-1, with 8 bases that match TRBD1. Unmatched junction bases numbered 2, after V lost 4 bases and J lost 4 bases. Germline V gene sequence: CDR1 LNHDA, CDR2 SQIVND (reference sequence). CDR3 length: 13 residues. This chain's CDR3 is CASSTTGGTEAFF. Written as DNA, the CDR3 is TGTGCCAGTAGTACCACAGGGGGCACTGAAGCTTTCTTT.

The chain joins TRBV19 to TRBJ1-2, with a tentative D call TRBD1 (5 bases). The CDR3 spans 15 residues. The V gene lost 7 bases and the J gene lost 3 bases, with 18 bases spanning the gap. Germline V gene data show CDR1 as LNHDA and CDR2 as SQIVND (reference sequence). The CDR3 sequence: CASKERSGTDYGYTF. DNA of the CDR3: TGTGCCAGTAAGGAGAGATCGGGGACTGACTATGGCTACACCTTC.

The gene calls are TRBV4-3 and TRBJ2-7; weak D call: TRBD2 (6 bases). Deletions cut 0 bases from V and 5 bases from J, with 20 bases between. There are 17 residues in the CDR3. CDR1 and CDR2 from the germline V gene are LGHNA and YSLEER. The CDR3 sequence is CASSQEEGTVRVHEQYF. For the CDR3, the DNA is TGCGCCAGCAGCCAAGAAGAAGGGACTGTGAGGGTCCACGAGCAGTACTTC.

This clone has just one count. The junction departs from germline at one end; a sequencing error may be responsible. V is TRBV7-7 and J is TRBJ2-1; 13 bases match TRBD2. CDR3 size: 16 residues. CDR1 and CDR2 from the germline V gene are SSHAT and FNYEAQ (reference sequence). CDR3 sequence (DNA): TGTGCTAGCAGCTTAGGACTAGCGGGGGAGAAGGATGAGCAGTTCTTC. Translation gives CASSLGLAGEKDEQFF. The whole variable domain, remainder taken from reference TRBV7-7 and TRBJ2-1, is GAGVSQSPRYKVTKRGQDVTLRCDPISSHATLYWYQQALGQGPEFLTYFNYEAQPDKSGLPSDRFSAERPEGSISTLTIQRTEQRDSAMYRCASSLGLAGEKDEQFFGPGTRLTVL.

The J gene is TRBJ2-1, the V gene TRBV9; D may be TRBD1 (6 bases). V gave up 2 bases and J gave up 9 bases, with 9 bases separating them. The germline V gene has CDR1 SGDLS and CDR2 YYNGEE. The CDR3 length is 12 residues. CDR3 DNA sequence: TGTGCCAGCAGCGTCGGACAGACTGAGCAGTTCTTC. This gives the protein CASSVGQTEQFF.

This chain joins TRBV19 and TRBJ2-7; 10 positions agree with TRBD1. With V trimmed by 8 bases and J by 4 bases, 11 bases remained unmatched. Germline loops: CDR1 LNHDA, CDR2 SQIVND (reference sequence). CDR3 length: 15 amino acids. CDR3 nucleotides: TGTGCCAGTCGCGAGGGGGGACAGGGGAGGTACGAGCAGTACTTC. Its protein is CASREGGQGRYEQYF.

This chain links TRBV5-1 with TRBJ2-5; TRBD2 matches 12 bases. The length of the CDR3 is 15 residues. CDR1 is SGHRS and CDR2 is YFSETQ in the germline V gene. V dropped 3 bases and J dropped 5; count of bases not matched to a gene: 5. CDR3 DNA: TGCGCCAGCAGCTCCGGACTAGCGGGATGGGAGACCCAGTACTTC. Its protein is CASSSGLAGWETQYF.

V is TRBV11-2 and J is TRBJ1-2; no definite D call. The CDR3 contains 14 residues. Trimming pared 0 bases from V and 7 bases from J, leaving 12 bases between. Germline assignment: CDR1 SGHAT and CDR2 FQNNGV. CDR3 bases: TGTGCCAGCAGCTTAGATTTTCTTCGGTCTGGCTACACCTTC. Encoded protein: CASSLDFLRSGYTF.

The rearrangement links TRBV19 to TRBJ2-7, with TRBD1 as a possible D gene (5 bases). This CDR3 region has 15 residues. V was clipped by 5 bases and J by 2 bases, with 16 bases between them. Germline values: CDR1 LNHDA, CDR2 SQIVND (reference sequence). The CDR3 here is CASSLLTGFPYEQYF. CDR3 bases: TGTGCCAGTAGTCTCCTAACAGGATTCCCCTACGAGCAGTACTTC.